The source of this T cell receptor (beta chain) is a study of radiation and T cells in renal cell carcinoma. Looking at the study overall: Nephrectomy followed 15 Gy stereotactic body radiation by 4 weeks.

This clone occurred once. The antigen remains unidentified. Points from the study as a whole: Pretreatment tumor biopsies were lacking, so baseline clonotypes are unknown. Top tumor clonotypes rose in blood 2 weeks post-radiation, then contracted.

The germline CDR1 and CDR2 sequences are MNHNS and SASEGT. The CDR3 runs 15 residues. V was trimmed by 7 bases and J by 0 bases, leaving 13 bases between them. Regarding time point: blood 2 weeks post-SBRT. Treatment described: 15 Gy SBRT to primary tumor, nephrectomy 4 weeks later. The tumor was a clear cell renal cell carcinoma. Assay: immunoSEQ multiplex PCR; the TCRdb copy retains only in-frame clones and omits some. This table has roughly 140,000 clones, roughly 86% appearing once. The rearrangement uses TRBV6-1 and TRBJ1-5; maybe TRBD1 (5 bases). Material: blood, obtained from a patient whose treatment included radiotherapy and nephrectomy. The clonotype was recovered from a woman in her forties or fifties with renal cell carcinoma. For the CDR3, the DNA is TGTGCCAGCACAAAATCGACAGTTAGCAATCAGCCCCAGCATTTT. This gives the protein CASTKSTVSNQPQHF.